This is a list of T cell receptor beta chains from one sample in a study of T cell changes during pregnancy in multiple sclerosis. Measured with immunoSEQ multiplex PCR; TCRdb has only the in-frame clones, and not every one. The profile covers some 38,000 clones, with about 88% appearing a single time and 6.5% to 8.5% taken by the ten largest. The specimen was CD8+ T cells from peripheral blood mononuclear cells, collected in the third trimester of pregnancy. These receptors originate from a female donor with multiple sclerosis, enrolled in a pregnancy study. Each CDR3 is given with its conserved first and last residue. The order of the fields is V gene, clone size, CDR3 protein. The listing skips clone size in some rows; elsewhere it reads once, few, many or a size class.

v_call: TRBV7-2; clone_size: once; cdr3_aa: CASSLVYGVYNEQFF
v_call: TRBV5-1; clone_size: -; cdr3_aa: CASLDTLSRVRMQYF
v_call: TRBV5-8; clone_size: -; cdr3_aa: CASSPLDRGAADTQYF
v_call: TRBV4-3; clone_size: -; cdr3_aa: CASSQTPGSYEQYF
v_call: TRBV5-4; clone_size: -; cdr3_aa: CASIPPGLAHSSYNEQFF
v_call: TRBV5-1; clone_size: once; cdr3_aa: CASSFQGATNTGELFF
v_call: TRBV10-2; clone_size: few; cdr3_aa: CASSEGGGADGYTF
v_call: TRBV30; clone_size: few; cdr3_aa: CAWSDQGMWFGKLFF
v_call: TRBV9; clone_size: once; cdr3_aa: CASSDTTTGWATEAFF
v_call: TRBV2; clone_size: -; cdr3_aa: CASRREGGPGSPLHF
v_call: TRBV6-4; clone_size: -; cdr3_aa: CASSATSGSYNEQFF
v_call: TRBV7-9; clone_size: -; cdr3_aa: CASSLDLQGGNTEAFF
v_call: TRBV7-3; clone_size: -; cdr3_aa: CASSFPLSETQYF
v_call: TRBV27; clone_size: -; cdr3_aa: CASSLSPGGYTEAFF
v_call: TRBV6-5; clone_size: few; cdr3_aa: CASSYSTSGGETQYF
v_call: TRBV11-2; clone_size: -; cdr3_aa: CASSLGGGARYF
v_call: TRBV25-1; clone_size: -; cdr3_aa: CASSEPDSYDEQFF
v_call: TRBV7-8; clone_size: once; cdr3_aa: CASSPGSSVRGWDQPQHF
v_call: TRBV23-1; clone_size: -; cdr3_aa: CASSQVFFAGSPLHF
v_call: TRBV6-1; clone_size: -; cdr3_aa: CASGKRGQGFGVFF
v_call: TRBV6-5; clone_size: -; cdr3_aa: CASSYGSGEDSPLHF
v_call: TRBV6-6; clone_size: -; cdr3_aa: CASSRDGTGIRETQYF
v_call: TRBV30; clone_size: -; cdr3_aa: CASRDSYEQYF
v_call: TRBV6-5; clone_size: -; cdr3_aa: CASSYRTGGGGYTF
v_call: TRBV9; clone_size: -; cdr3_aa: CASSGTGAEQYF
v_call: TRBV6-1; clone_size: many; cdr3_aa: CASSVGVGANEKLFF
v_call: TRBV27; clone_size: -; cdr3_aa: CASSPYLQGEQYF